One and the same sample provided the 22 T cell receptor beta chains below, sequenced in a study of response to subunit inactivated influenza vaccine. MiXCR, applied by TCRdb to the RT-PCR reads, yields one record per CDR3 protein. The sample lists just over 300,000 distinct CDR3 sequences; 20% to 25% were seen once. Here the sequenced sample was PBMCs from blood, taken about 20 months after vaccination. The receptors shown here come from a man between 50 and 69 years old who received an inactivated influenza vaccine.

The chain carries TRBV20-1 and TRBJ2-5; no clear D gene. The germline V gene has CDR1 DFQATT and CDR2 SNEGSKA (reference sequence). The CDR3 has 9 residues. CDR3 bases: TGCTCGGCAGGAGAGACCCAGTACTTC. Protein product: CSAGETQYF.

The chain links TRBV25-1 to TRBJ1-2; unclear D gene. V lost 9 bases and J 2 bases, leaving 10 bases between the germline ends. The germline V gene has CDR1 MGHDK and CDR2 SYGVNS. The CDR3 totals 12 residues. The CDR3 spells CARDAGNYGYTF. CDR3 coding DNA: TGTGCCAGAGACGCAGGCAACTATGGCTACACCTTC.

The V call is TRBV7-9, the J call TRBJ2-1; maybe TRBD1 (5 bases). Trimming shortened V by 2 bases and J by 3 bases, and 14 bases separated the two germline ends. From germline, CDR1 is SEHNR and CDR2 FQNEAQ (reference sequence). This CDR3 has 16 residues. The chain's CDR3 is CASSLYSGYVYNEQFF. CDR3 bases: TGTGCCAGCAGCTTATATTCAGGGTACGTCTACAATGAGCAGTTCTTC.

This clonotype turned up a few times. The chain joins TRBV19 to TRBJ2-7, with 7 bases lining up with TRBD1. The CDR3 is 15 amino acids. Germline-derived CDR1 and CDR2 are LNHDA and SQIVND (reference sequence). V gave up 4 bases and J gave up 0 bases; unmatched junction bases: 6. CDR3 amino acids: CASSSVGTASYEQYF. The DNA of the CDR3 is TGTGCCAGTAGTAGCGTCGGGACAGCCTCCTACGAGCAGTACTTC.

This clonotype came up a few times. The chain uses TRBV3-1 and TRBJ1-1, with no clear D. The germline V gene has CDR1 LGHDT and CDR2 YNNKEL (reference sequence). V was cut by 2 bases and J by 0 bases, with 13 bases left in between. The CDR3 contains 16 residues. The CDR3 protein is CASSQYEADMNTEAFF. DNA of the CDR3: TGTGCCAGCAGCCAATATGAGGCAGATATGAACACTGAAGCTTTCTTT. The full variable domain, with the rest looked up from reference TRBV3-1 and TRBJ1-1, is DTAVSQTPKYLVTQMGNDKSIKCEQNLGHDTMYWYKQDSKKFLKIMFSYNNKELIINETVPNRFSPKSPDKAHLNLHINSLELGDSAVYFCASSQYEADMNTEAFFGQGTRLTVV.

The rearrangement joins TRBV25-1 to TRBJ1-5, with TRBD1 matching 7 bases. CDR3 size: 15 residues. The V gene's germline CDR1 is MGHDK and CDR2 SYGVNS. The ends lost 1 base at V and 8 bases at J; junction bases unmatched: 8. CDR3 residues: CASSESLGGGEPQHF. Written as DNA, the CDR3 is TGTGCCAGCAGTGAATCTTTAGGGGGCGGGGAGCCCCAGCATTTT.

The chain is built from TRBV28 and TRBJ1-5, with a possible D match to TRBD1 (5 bases). Germline V lookup: CDR1 MDHEN, CDR2 SYDVKM. Deletions cut 3 bases from V and 2 bases from J, with 14 bases between. The CDR3 has 16 amino acids. CDR3 in amino acids: CASSFRRGGRNQPQHF. The CDR3 DNA sequence: TGTGCCAGCAGTTTCCGAAGGGGCGGTCGCAATCAGCCCCAGCATTTT. The full variable domain, completed using reference TRBV28 and TRBJ1-5, is DVKVTQSSRYLVKRTGEKVFLECVQDMDHENMFWYRQDPGLGLRLIYFSYDVKMKEKGDIPEGYSVSREKKERFSLILESASTNQTSMYLCASSFRRGGRNQPQHFGDGTRLSIL.

The chain employs TRBV20-1 and TRBJ1-5; a possible D gene is TRBD1 (6 bases). The CDR3 runs to 14 residues. Germline lookup yields CDR1 DFQATT and CDR2 SNEGSKA (reference sequence). V dropped 4 bases and J dropped 4 bases, with 14 bases sitting between them. CDR3 bases: TGCAGTGCTACCGATGGGACAATAAATCAGCCCCAGCATTTT. Translated, it gives CSATDGTINQPQHF.

This clonotype occurred many times. CDR3 DNA sequence: TGCAGTGCTTCCGGGACAGGGGGCGTAAGGCGTGAAAAACTGTTTTTT. Translating gives CSASGTGGVRREKLFF. The V gene is TRBV20-1, the J gene TRBJ1-4; TRBD1 matches 12 bases. This CDR3 comprises 16 residues. With V trimmed by 5 bases and J by 7 bases, 11 bases remained unmatched. Germline CDR1 DFQATT, CDR2 SNEGSKA (reference sequence).

The chain combines TRBV28 with TRBJ1-4, with 9 positions matching TRBD1. Germline V gene sequence: CDR1 MDHEN, CDR2 SYDVKM. J lost 0 bases, V lost 5 bases, and 13 bases had no gene match. The CDR3 loop spans 19 amino acids. CDR3 coding DNA: TGTGCCAGCAGTGACCGCGCCGGGACAGGGAAAGCAACTAATGAAAAACTGTTTTTT. Its protein product is CASSDRAGTGKATNEKLFF.

A word on this clonotype: One junction end does not reproduce the germline sequence, and a read error may be involved. The chain has TRBV10-3 and TRBJ1-1; 12 nucleotides match TRBD1. This CDR3 is built from 13 residues. CDR1 ENHRY and CDR2 SYGVKD come from the germline V gene. In DNA, the CDR3 is TGTGCCATCAGCAAGGGACAGGGGGCTGAAGCTTCCTTT. It is translated as CAISKGQGAEASF.

This chain uses TRBV21-1 with TRBJ1-1; the D call of TRBD1 is as the table states it, not checked on the DNA. TRBV21-1 is noted as a pseudogene. There are 19 residues in the CDR3. As DNA, the CDR3 is TGTGCCAGCAGCAAAGCCAAGTTATGTAGGGCGATCACTAACACTGAAGCTTTCTTT. This translates into CASSKAKLCRAITNTEAFF.

This chain uses TRBV29-1 with TRBJ1-2, with 7 nucleotides matching TRBD1. Germline CDR1 SQVTM, CDR2 ANQGSEA. V was clipped by 4 bases and J by 3 bases; unmatched bases: 5. CDR3 length equals 13 residues. The CDR3 reads CSVVRDSHYGYTF. CDR3 coding DNA: TGCAGCGTTGTGCGGGACAGTCACTATGGCTACACCTTC.

V is TRBV10-3 and J is TRBJ1-2; 8 bases line up with TRBD1. The V and J ends lost 7 bases and 8 bases, in that order; junction bases with no gene match: 9. The length of the CDR3 is 13 residues. Germline loops: CDR1 ENHRY, CDR2 SYGVKD. In DNA form, the CDR3 reads TGTGCCATCAAAGGACAGGGCTCGGGGGGCTACACCTTC. Translating it yields CAIKGQGSGGYTF.

V gene TRBV28 combines with J gene TRBJ2-1, with TRBD1 matching 8 bases. The CDR3 sequence is 13 residues long. Germline CDR1 reads MDHEN; CDR2 reads SYDVKM. V shed 6 bases and J 3 bases; nucleotides not matched to a gene: 1. The CDR3 DNA sequence: TGTGCCAGCAGGGACAGGGACTACAATGAGCAGTTCTTC. Translated, it gives CASRDRDYNEQFF.

This clonotype has at least ten counts. The CDR3 region is CATSRDPRTGGNTIYF. The CDR3 DNA reads TGTGCCACCAGCAGAGATCCCCGGACAGGTGGAAACACCATATATTTT. The gene calls are TRBV15 and TRBJ1-3; 7 bases are shared with TRBD1. The V segment lost 0 bases and the J segment 3 bases; nucleotides outside the gene matches: 5. The CDR3 length is 16 residues. Germline lookup yields CDR1 LNHNV and CDR2 YYDKDF (reference sequence).

This chain connects TRBV5-1 to TRBJ2-7, with 9 bases identical to TRBD2. The CDR3 has 17 amino acids. Per germline, CDR1 SGHRS and CDR2 YFSETQ. The V gene end was trimmed by 1 base and the J gene end by 0 bases; junction bases not matched to a gene: 8. CDR3 protein: CASSLLSSGASSYEQYF. CDR3 coding DNA: TGCGCCAGCAGCTTGTTATCTAGCGGGGCGAGCTCCTACGAGCAGTACTTC.

The chain uses TRBV24-1 and TRBJ2-3; D might be TRBD1 (7 bases). V was trimmed by 10 bases and J by 2 bases, leaving 15 bases between them. CDR1 and CDR2 from the germline V gene are KGHDR and SFDVKD. This CDR3 has 14 residues. The CDR3 DNA is TGTGCCACTCGTCGCGGGACAGACACAGATACGCAGTATTTT. Amino acids: CATRRGTDTDTQYF.

Ten or more counts support this clonotype. The rearrangement uses TRBV7-9 and TRBJ2-5; 8 positions match TRBD1. Germline CDR1 and CDR2: SEHNR and FQNEAQ (reference sequence). This CDR3 comprises 14 residues. Trimming took 5 bases from V and 3 from J; bases not matched to a gene: 5. This CDR3 reads CASSTSTGEETQYF. CDR3 bases: TGTGCCAGCAGCACCTCGACAGGGGAAGAGACCCAGTACTTC.

V usage is TRBV5-6 and J usage is TRBJ1-1; D is uncertain. Trimming took 1 base from V and 11 from J, leaving 12 bases between them. Germline V lookup: CDR1 SGHDT, CDR2 YYEEEE. The CDR3 is made up of 12 amino acids. CDR3 in DNA: TGTGCCAGCAGCTTGCAAGCCAGAGGCGCTTTCTTT. Translated: CASSLQARGAFF.

This chain connects TRBV29-1 to TRBJ2-7, with no clear D. The CDR3 sequence is 12 residues long. CDR1 is SQVTM and CDR2 is ANQGSEA in the germline V gene. With 5 bases removed from V and 1 base from J, the gap between germline ends came to 9 bases. The CDR3 region is CSVRAASYEQYF. The CDR3 DNA follows: TGCAGCGTTCGGGCGGCATCCTACGAGCAGTACTTC.

In its sample, this clonotype was seen a few times. V is TRBV29-1 and J is TRBJ2-1; D remains ambiguous. The germline gives CDR1 SQVTM, CDR2 ANQGSEA. There are 13 residues in the CDR3. Deletions cut 4 bases from V and 0 bases from J, with 7 bases between. In nucleotides, the CDR3 is TGCAGCGTTGCCGCGTACTCCTACAATGAGCAGTTCTTC. As protein: CSVAAYSYNEQFF.